The 2 T cell receptor beta chains below all came from one sample that was sequenced in a study of regulatory T cells in long-lasting Graves disease (dated by TCRdb to 2020 to 2023). Sample time point, as interpreted from the label and publication: newly diagnosed GD, antithyroid drugs for less than 3 months. RNA was extracted from PBMCs in TRIzol for both TCR sequencing and RNA sequencing. Library prep was done by multiplex PCR. These reads were obtained on an Illumina HiSeq 4000. iRepertoire HTBI primers and Arm-PCR amplification of CDR3 regions were used to construct TCR beta libraries. The raw public reads went through TCRdb reprocessing: fastp at Q25, MiXCR clone calling, in-frame beta chains kept. Here each entry gathers all rows of one CDR3 protein and keeps the most common genes and DNA. This sample comprises roughly 610,000 distinct CDR3 sequences, 16% of them detected only once. The ten top clones hold about 11% of the sample.

The same sample was also used in a study of T cells in Graves' hyperthyroidism and ophthalmopathy.

Here the sequenced sample was peripheral blood mononuclear cells (PBMCs), taken at new diagnosis, from a patient treated with antithyroid drugs. These receptors were collected from a man younger than 35 with Graves disease. Donor details come from another sample of the same person, matched by shared clones.

This clonotype was recorded many times. The chain recombines TRBV20-1 with TRBJ2-3; TRBD2 matches at 12 bases. Germline-derived CDR1 and CDR2 are DFQATT and SNEGSKA (reference sequence). The CDR3 consists of 16 residues. With V trimmed by 4 bases and J by 0 bases, 5 bases remained unmatched. The CDR3 protein is CSAIHTSGGSTDTQYF. As DNA, the CDR3 is TGCAGTGCTATCCACACTAGCGGGGGGAGCACAGATACGCAGTATTTT.

This clonotype was recorded many times. The J gene is TRBJ1-1, the V gene TRBV20-1, with 8 bases identical to TRBD1. With V trimmed by 0 bases and J by 6 bases, 6 bases remained unmatched. CDR3 length: 14 amino acids. Germline CDR1 DFQATT, CDR2 SNEGSKA (reference sequence). DNA for the CDR3: TGCAGTGCTAGAGATGACAGGACAGGGTCTGAAGCTTTCTTT. Its translation is CSARDDRTGSEAFF.